This T cell receptor (beta chain) was documented in a study of blood T cell repertoires in COVID-19. For the study at large: There were acute and convalescent COVID-19 samples, and they came from the United States, Italy and Spain. PBMCs, B-cell-depleted T cells, or T cells were the source of the cDNA or gDNA that made up the material.

Study members were between roughly 18 and 90 years old and lived in about two dozen US regions. Trimming left V 4 bases short and J 0 bases short, with 17 bases between. The CDR3 consists of 17 residues. The germline gives CDR1 SGHRS, CDR2 YFSETQ. The table lists this clone with a count of one. The assay was immunoSEQ multiplex PCR, and TCRdb's table has in-frame clones only and misses some. Of 250,000 or so clones detected, roughly nine tenths appear once; the ten largest clones hold 1% to 1.5%. Material for sequencing was PBMCs or T cells enriched from blood (not recorded which). This clonotype originated in a human donor in a cohort exposed to, infected with or recovered from COVID-19 (not recorded which). The donor label of this sample is uncertain. This chain uses TRBV5-1 with TRBJ2-1; weak D call: TRBD1 (7 bases). CDR3: CASSPRGAHISYNEQFF. In DNA form, the CDR3 reads TGCGCCAGCAGCCCCAGGGGGGCCCACATCTCCTACAATGAGCAGTTCTTC.